This T cell receptor beta chain came from a study of blood T cell repertoires in COVID-19. Study as a whole: In each case, the material was cDNA or gDNA derived from T cells, B-cell-depleted T cells, or PBMCs.

Original processing methods: Estimation of nucleated cell counts was performed using reference gene primer amplification. Produced via immunoSEQ multiplex PCR; TCRdb's table is partial and in-frame only. The V and J calls and clone size were taken over from that table, and D and trimming were inferred from the DNA. Seen here are some 260,000 clones, about 90% observed once, and the top ten hold roughly a tenth. Seattle patients were enrolled while actively infected and followed longitudinally. The CDR3 covers 12 residues. Losses at the gene ends were 4 bases for V and 3 bases for J; bases not matched to a gene: 1. Looked up from germline, CDR1 is SQVTM and CDR2 is ANQGSEA.

Sequenced sample: peripheral blood. The receptor was derived from an older woman with COVID-19, enrolled during active disease. This sequence joins TRBV29-1 and TRBJ2-7; 9 bases agree with TRBD2. The CDR3, as DNA: TGCAGCGTTGCTAGCGGGATCTACGAGCAGTACTTC. Its protein is CSVASGIYEQYF.